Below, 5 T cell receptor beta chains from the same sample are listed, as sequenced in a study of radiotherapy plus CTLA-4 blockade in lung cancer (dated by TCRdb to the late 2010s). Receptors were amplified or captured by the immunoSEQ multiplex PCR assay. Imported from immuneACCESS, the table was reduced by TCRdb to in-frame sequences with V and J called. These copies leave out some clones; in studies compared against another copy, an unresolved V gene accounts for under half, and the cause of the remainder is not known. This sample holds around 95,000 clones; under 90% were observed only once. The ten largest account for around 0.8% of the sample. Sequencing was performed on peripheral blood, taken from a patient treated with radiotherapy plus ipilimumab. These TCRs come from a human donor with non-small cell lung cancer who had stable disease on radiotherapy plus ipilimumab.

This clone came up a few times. The CDR3: CASSYLASTGPTEAFF. CDR3 coding DNA: TGTGCCAGCAGTTACCTCGCCTCTACAGGTCCCACTGAAGCTTTCTTT. The chain carries TRBV6-5 and TRBJ1-1, with a possible D match to TRBD1 (5 bases). The CDR3 covers 16 residues. CDR1 is MNHEY and CDR2 is SVGAGI in the germline V gene. V was shortened by 2 bases and J by 4 bases, with 17 bases between the two germline ends.

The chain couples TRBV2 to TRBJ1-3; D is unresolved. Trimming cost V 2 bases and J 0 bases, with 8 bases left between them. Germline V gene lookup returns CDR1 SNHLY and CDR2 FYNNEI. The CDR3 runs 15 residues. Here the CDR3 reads CASSENRVSGNTIYF. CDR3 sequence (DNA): TGTGCCAGCAGTGAAAACCGGGTCTCTGGAAACACCATATATTTT.

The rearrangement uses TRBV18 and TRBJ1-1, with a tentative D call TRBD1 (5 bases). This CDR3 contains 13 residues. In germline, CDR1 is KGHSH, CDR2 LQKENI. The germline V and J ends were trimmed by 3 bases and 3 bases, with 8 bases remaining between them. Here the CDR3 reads CASSPRGDTEAFF. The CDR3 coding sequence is TGTGCCAGCTCACCGAGGGGCGACACTGAAGCTTTCTTT.

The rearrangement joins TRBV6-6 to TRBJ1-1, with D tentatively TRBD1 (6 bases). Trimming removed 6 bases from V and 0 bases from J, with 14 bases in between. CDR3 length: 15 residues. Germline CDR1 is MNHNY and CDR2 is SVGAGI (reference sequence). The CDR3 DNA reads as TGTGCCAGCAGATCTATCCAGGGGATGAACACTGAAGCTTTCTTT. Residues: CASRSIQGMNTEAFF.

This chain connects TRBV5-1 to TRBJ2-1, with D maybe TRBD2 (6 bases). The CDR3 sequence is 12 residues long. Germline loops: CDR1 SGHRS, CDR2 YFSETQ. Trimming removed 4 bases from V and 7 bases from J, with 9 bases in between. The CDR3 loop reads CASSPGLNEQFF. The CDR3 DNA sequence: TGCGCCAGCAGCCCGGGACTTAATGAGCAGTTCTTC.